The clone carrying this T cell receptor beta chain came up many times. The target antigen is unknown. Using its own MiXCR run on the PCR reads, TCRdb lists one record per CDR3 protein. The sample has some 580,000 distinct CDR3 sequences; approximately 24% are singletons. The data belong to a study of molecular identifiers for immune sequencing clone quantification. With 3 bases clipped from V and 4 bases from J, the junction kept 4 bases outside the gene matches. Germline-derived CDR1 and CDR2 are MNHNS and SASEGT. The CDR3 spans 14 residues. Study observations and caveats: The share of molecules held by clones above 20 RNA copies was over 97% in effector cells and under 1% in naive cells.

V usage is TRBV6-1 and J usage is TRBJ2-3; 7 nucleotides match TRBD2. The sample consisted of naive CD8+ T cells from blood, with Jurkat cell RNA spiked in. As to subset: FACS-sorted CD8+CD4-CCR7+CD45RA+ naive T cells. The TCR sequence derives from a human donor in good health. Some libraries in this study had Jurkat cell RNA spiked in. CDR3 sequence: CASSDVSGADTQYF. The DNA for the CDR3 is TGTGCCAGCAGTGATGTCAGCGGGGCAGATACGCAGTATTTT.